The 32 T cell receptor beta chains presented below share a single source sample, sequenced in a study of Graves' ophthalmopathy and Graves' hyperthyroidism. The authors amplified TCR beta CDR3 regions from RNA transcripts. A first-round RT-PCR used HTBI primers, followed by a second-round multiplex PCR. In TCRdb, the multiplex PCR reads were re-called with MiXCR into one record per CDR3 protein. The data contain over a million distinct CDR3 sequences, approximately 35% of them singletons. The source material was peripheral blood or thyroid tissue (not recorded which). These receptors were taken from an adult man with Graves' hyperthyroidism.

This clonotype was seen ten or more times. The genes are TRBV19 and TRBJ1-6, with D possibly being TRBD1 (5 bases). Germline CDR1 reads LNHDA; CDR2 reads SQIVND (reference sequence). CDR3 length: 12 amino acids. The CDR3 reads CASGWGESPLHF. Here the CDR3 DNA reads TGTGCTTCAGGTTGGGGGGAATCACCCCTCCACTTT.

The V call is TRBV4-3, the J call TRBJ2-5; D not resolved. Germline-derived CDR1 and CDR2 are LGHNA and YSLEER. V was trimmed by 0 bases and J by 5 bases, leaving 7 bases between them. The CDR3 covers 13 residues. In DNA form, the CDR3 reads TGCGCCAGCAGCCAAGATGATTTTGAGACCCAGTACTTC. Its protein is CASSQDDFETQYF.

As for this clonotype: At one end, the junction sequence differs from germline, possibly due to a read error. This chain joins TRBV7-3 and TRBJ1-2, with D maybe TRBD1 (5 bases). CDR3 length: 16 amino acids. The germline V gene encodes CDR1 SGHTA and CDR2 FQGTGA. CDR3 DNA sequence: TGTGCCAGCAACTTACCCTCTGACAGCCCTAACTATGGCTACACCTTC. Encoded protein: CASNLPSDSPNYGYTF.

A remark on this clonotype: Given the absence of the conserved phenylalanine or tryptophan at the CDR3 end, a read error is likely. It is unclear where the CDR3 begins or ends on the DNA, so no DNA is shown, and the CDR3 is as TCRdb lists it. The chain is built from TRBV7-9 and TRBJ2-3; the D call of TRBD1 is as the table states it, not checked on the DNA. Germline-derived CDR1 and CDR2 are SEHNR and FQNEAQ (reference sequence). The CDR3 sequence runs 13 residues, both termini included. The CDR3: CASSAGTGGGRDY.

This clonotype was observed a few times. The chain recombines TRBV12-3 or TRBV12-4 with TRBJ2-5; no definite D call. Deletions cut 0 bases from V and 3 bases from J, with 8 bases between. CDR3 size: 14 residues. Here the CDR3 DNA reads TGTGCCAGCAGTTTAGCGCCCGAAAAAGAGACCCAGTACTTC. It encodes CASSLAPEKETQYF.

The CDR3 region is CATSSLALNSPLHF. The CDR3 DNA follows: TGTGCCACCAGCAGCTTGGCCCTGAATTCACCCCTCCACTTT. The gene calls are TRBV15 and TRBJ1-6; no clear D. This CDR3 spans 14 amino acids. V lost 3 bases and J 7 bases, leaving 10 bases between the germline ends. Per the germline V gene, CDR1 is LNHNV and CDR2 is YYDKDF (reference sequence).

The CDR3 is CASSQEQGRITGELFF. CDR3 DNA: TGCGCCAGCAGCCAAGAACAGGGTAGGATCACCGGGGAGCTGTTTTTT. The chain links TRBV4-3 to TRBJ2-2; perhaps TRBD1 as D (6 bases). V shed 0 bases and J shed 4 bases, with 12 bases lying between them. Germline V gene data show CDR1 as LGHNA and CDR2 as YSLEER. CDR3 length: 16 residues.

This clonotype was seen a handful of times. The V gene is TRBV12-3 or TRBV12-4, the J gene TRBJ1-4; D call uncertain. The ends were cut back, 2 bases at V and 1 base at J, with 5 bases in the middle. CDR3 length: 14 residues. CDR3 region: CASSLSETNEKLFF. CDR3 DNA: TGTGCCAGCAGTTTAAGTGAAACTAATGAAAAACTGTTTTTT.

The V and J genes are TRBV28 and TRBJ2-5; D gene ambiguous. Germline lookup yields CDR1 MDHEN and CDR2 SYDVKM. The CDR3 contains 15 residues. Trimming removed 3 bases from V and 4 bases from J, with 15 bases in between. The CDR3 spells CASSFPGEVGETQYF. The CDR3 nucleotides are TGTGCCAGCAGTTTCCCAGGAGAGGTGGGAGAGACCCAGTACTTC.

The chain joins TRBV29-1 to TRBJ2-3, with D perhaps TRBD1 (5 bases). This CDR3 region has 13 residues. With 3 bases removed from V and 6 bases from J, the gap between germline ends came to 13 bases. Germline CDR1 and CDR2: SQVTM and ANQGSEA. The CDR3 protein is CSVDGAGGDTQYF. The DNA of the CDR3 is TGCAGCGTTGATGGGGCAGGCGGTGATACGCAGTATTTT.

In this sample, this clonotype turned up a few times. The chain is built from TRBV9 and TRBJ1-2; weak D call: TRBD1 (5 bases). CDR3 length: 16 amino acids. Germline V gene data show CDR1 as SGDLS and CDR2 as YYNGEE. With 0 bases removed from V and 8 bases from J, the gap between germline ends came to 20 bases. The CDR3 nucleotides read TGTGCCAGCAGCGTAGTCATGGGACCCCCGACCATCGGCTACACCTTC. Translating gives CASSVVMGPPTIGYTF.

The rearrangement uses TRBV7-9 and TRBJ2-5; 7 bases fit TRBD1. Unmatched junction bases numbered 10, after V lost 5 bases and J lost 1 base. Germline V gives CDR1 SEHNR, CDR2 FQNEAQ (reference sequence). This CDR3 comprises 16 residues. CDR3 nucleotides: TGTGCCAGCAGCGCCAACTCGAACAGGGGCCAAGAGACCCAGTACTTC. Translating it yields CASSANSNRGQETQYF.

As concerns this clonotype: This may be a read error: a much more frequent sequence differs by one nucleotide. The chain recombines TRBV2 with TRBJ1-1, with D tentatively TRBD1 (5 bases). The germline V gene encodes CDR1 SNHLY and CDR2 FYNNEI. The CDR3 length is 12 residues. Trimming took off 6 bases at V and 6 bases at J, with 11 bases between the two ends. The CDR3 loop is CASRGGVAEAFF. CDR3 bases: TGTGCCAGCAGGGGGGGGGTCGCTGAAGCTTTCTTT.

A few counts support this clonotype. This chain connects TRBV7-2 to TRBJ2-7, with 8 positions matching TRBD1. Germline values: CDR1 SGHTA, CDR2 FQGNSA. The trim removed 6 bases at V and 3 bases at J, leaving 7 bases unmatched. The CDR3 covers 14 residues. The CDR3 coding sequence is TGTGCCAGCAGGGAGACAGGGGTGAGCTACGAGCAGTACTTC. This translates into CASRETGVSYEQYF.

This clonotype was detected only a few times. The rearrangement uses TRBV2 and TRBJ1-1, with 7 bases lining up with TRBD1. CDR3 size: 14 residues. V lost 6 bases, J lost 3 bases, and 7 bases stayed unmatched. CDR1 and CDR2 from the germline V gene are SNHLY and FYNNEI. The CDR3, as DNA: TGTGCCAGCAGGGGGACAGACCTCGACACTGAAGCTTTCTTT. Its protein is CASRGTDLDTEAFF.

This clonotype was recorded a few times. The CDR3 is CASSAFNRQEKLFF. The CDR3 DNA is TGTGCCAGCAGCGCTTTCAACCGTCAGGAAAAACTGTTTTTT. The chain joins TRBV5-6 to TRBJ1-4; D not resolved. Trimming removed 4 bases at V and 8 bases at J, with 15 bases between. The CDR3 is 14 amino acids. Germline lookup yields CDR1 SGHDT and CDR2 YYEEEE.

The chain combines TRBV7-9 with TRBJ1-2; no reliable D call. The length of the CDR3 is 14 residues. Germline V gene lookup returns CDR1 SEHNR and CDR2 FQNEAQ (reference sequence). The V end was cut by 5 bases, the J end by 4 bases, with 14 bases between. CDR3 nucleotide sequence: TGTGCCAGCAGCCATACTAGCCGCGCCTATGGCTACACCTTC. Encoded protein: CASSHTSRAYGYTF.

The sample holds many counts of this clonotype. The chain combines TRBV5-8 with TRBJ1-6, with D unresolved. Germline V CDR1 and CDR2: SGHTS, YDEGEE. The V and J ends lost 2 bases and 7 bases respectively, with 16 bases between them. The CDR3 runs 16 residues. The DNA of the CDR3 is TGTGCCAGCAGCTTCAAACAGCACCTCGTGAATTCACCCCTCCACTTT. Protein sequence: CASSFKQHLVNSPLHF.

With regard to this clonotype: This may be a read error: a much more frequent sequence differs by one nucleotide. The genes are TRBV11-2 and TRBJ2-5, with 10 bases matching TRBD1. J lost 1 base, V lost 4 bases, and 3 bases had no gene match. The CDR3 length is 15 residues. Germline values: CDR1 SGHAT, CDR2 FQNNGV. In DNA form, the CDR3 reads TGTGCCAGCAGCTGGGACAGGGGCGTCCAAGAGACCCAGTACTTC. Protein sequence: CASSWDRGVQETQYF.

The genes are TRBV6-5 and TRBJ2-7; possibly TRBD2 for D (5 bases). The V end was cut by 6 bases, the J end by 2 bases, with 17 bases between. From germline, CDR1 is MNHEY and CDR2 SVGAGI. The CDR3 spans 15 residues. The CDR3 protein is CASRPRSPGTYEQYF. The CDR3 DNA sequence: TGTGCCAGCAGGCCCCGGTCCCCGGGGACCTACGAGCAGTACTTC.

This rearrangement joins TRBV27 to TRBJ1-2, with D perhaps matching TRBD1 (5 bases). V lost 5 bases to trimming and J lost 3 bases, with 10 bases between them. Germline V gives CDR1 MNHEY, CDR2 SMNVEV (reference sequence). The CDR3 spans 13 residues. The DNA of the CDR3 is TGTGCCAGCAGTAGGACATCATACTATGGCTACACCTTC. It encodes CASSRTSYYGYTF.

The rearrangement joins TRBV15 to TRBJ1-1, with D possibly TRBD1 on 6 matching bases. CDR1 is LNHNV and CDR2 is YYDKDF in the germline V gene (reference sequence). This CDR3 is 16 amino acids long. V lost 0 bases and J lost 1, with 12 bases in between. CDR3 in amino acids: CATSRDLRGWNTEAFF. For the CDR3, the DNA is TGTGCCACCAGCAGAGATCTCAGGGGATGGAACACTGAAGCTTTCTTT.

V usage is TRBV24-1 and J usage is TRBJ2-5; D is perhaps TRBD2 (5 bases). Germline V lookup: CDR1 KGHDR, CDR2 SFDVKD. This CDR3 has 15 residues. Trimming removed 4 bases at V and 3 bases at J, with 14 bases between. CDR3 sequence (DNA): TGTGCCACCAGTGACACATCGCTCGGGAAAGAGACCCAGTACTTC. It specifies CATSDTSLGKETQYF.

This clonotype came up many times. The junction shows a germline mismatch at one end, possibly a read error. The chain has TRBV5-1 and TRBJ2-2; D unresolved. Germline V CDR1 and CDR2: SGHRS, YFSETQ. This CDR3 is 13 amino acids long. The CDR3: CASSSGNTGELFF. In nucleotides, the CDR3 is TGTGCCAGCAGCTCGGGGAACACCGGGGAGCTGTTTTTT. Full variable domain (remainder filled in from reference TRBV5-1 and TRBJ2-2): KAGVTQTPRYLIKTRGQQVTLSCSPISGHRSVSWYQQTPGQGLQFLFEYFSETQRNKGNFPGRFSGRQFSNSRSEMNVSTLELGDSALYLCASSSGNTGELFFGEGSRLTVL.

This clonotype has just a few counts. The CDR3, as DNA: TGTGCCAGCAGTTCATCGGACAGATCTGAAGCTTTCTTT. It encodes CASSSSDRSEAFF. The rearrangement uses TRBV12-3 or TRBV12-4 and TRBJ1-1; D may be TRBD1 (6 bases). The V and J ends lost 4 bases and 6 bases respectively, with 12 bases between them. CDR3 length: 13 amino acids.

This clonotype was counted many times. This chain links TRBV20-1 with TRBJ1-5; D remains unclear. V was shortened by 1 base and J by 3 bases, with 10 bases between the two germline ends. From germline, CDR1 is DFQATT and CDR2 SNEGSKA (reference sequence). This CDR3 has 14 residues. CDR3 loop: CSARVGSDNQPQHF. The CDR3 DNA reads as TGCAGTGCTAGAGTGGGCTCCGACAATCAGCCCCAGCATTTT.

This clonotype has a count of ten or more. J is TRBJ2-7 and V is TRBV20-1, with 8 positions matching TRBD1. After removal of 2 bases from V and 2 bases from J, the junction contained 5 bases not matched to a gene. CDR1 is DFQATT and CDR2 is SNEGSKA in the germline V gene (reference sequence). The CDR3 consists of 14 residues. Here the CDR3 DNA reads TGCAGTGCTAGATTGGACAGGGCCACCTACGAGCAGTACTTC. Amino acid sequence: CSARLDRATYEQYF.

The chain recombines TRBV5-1 with TRBJ2-2; the D is unclear. The V and J ends lost 4 bases and 8 bases respectively, with 12 bases between them. CDR3 length: 13 amino acids. Germline-derived CDR1 and CDR2 are SGHRS and YFSETQ. The CDR3 sequence is CASSGVFGGELFF. The CDR3 nucleotides read TGCGCCAGCAGCGGGGTTTTTGGAGGGGAGCTGTTTTTT.

The chain uses TRBV7-9 and TRBJ2-7, with D possibly matching TRBD2 (6 bases). The V end was cut by 6 bases, the J end by 6 bases, with 18 bases between. The length of the CDR3 is 14 residues. CDR1 SEHNR and CDR2 FQNEAQ come from the germline V gene (reference sequence). The CDR3 region has the DNA TGTGCCAGCAGTTACTCGAAGGGGAGGCGCGAGCAGTACTTC. Translation: CASSYSKGRREQYF.

The sample holds many counts of this clonotype. The CDR3 nucleotides are TGCAGCGTTGAAGAGGGGGCGAACACCGGGGAGCTGTTTTTT. This codes for CSVEEGANTGELFF. The chain employs TRBV29-1 and TRBJ2-2; perhaps D is TRBD1 or TRBD2 (5 bases each). Germline assignment: CDR1 SQVTM and CDR2 ANQGSEA. The CDR3 totals 14 residues. Trimming stripped 0 bases from V and 0 bases from J, with 5 bases between.

In this sample, this clonotype turned up many times. The chain couples TRBV29-1 to TRBJ1-5; TRBD1 is a possible D gene (5 bases). The CDR3 loop spans 13 amino acids. CDR1 is SQVTM, CDR2 ANQGSEA, per germline. V was shortened by 6 bases and J by 1 base, with 10 bases between the two germline ends. CDR3 sequence: CSVIGGSNQPQHF. The CDR3 DNA reads as TGCAGCGTCATCGGGGGGAGCAATCAGCCCCAGCATTTT.

Ten or more counts support this clonotype. The chain has TRBV2 and TRBJ1-5; D gene unclear. CDR1 is SNHLY, CDR2 FYNNEI, per germline. With 2 bases removed from V and 1 base from J, the gap between germline ends came to 9 bases. This CDR3 has 15 residues. CDR3 nucleotide sequence: TGTGCCAGCAGTGAACTTCAGGCGAGCAATCAGCCCCAGCATTTT. This sequence encodes CASSELQASNQPQHF.